These 5 T cell receptor beta chains were sequenced from one sample in a study of blood T cell repertoires in COVID-19. Produced via immunoSEQ multiplex PCR; TCRdb's table is partial and in-frame only. The sample contains roughly 140,000 clones, 80% of which appear only once. Sequenced: peripheral blood. The receptors originated from a man aged 55 to 70 with acute or convalescent COVID-19.

This clone appeared a few times. The V and J genes are TRBV7-2 and TRBJ2-2; D may be TRBD1 (6 bases). V lost 2 bases to trimming and J lost 3 bases, with 10 bases between them. Germline CDR1 reads SGHTA; CDR2 reads FQGNSA. This CDR3 has 15 residues. CDR3 sequence: CASSLRSGDTGELFF. The CDR3 DNA follows: TGTGCCAGCAGCTTAAGGTCAGGGGACACCGGGGAGCTGTTTTTT.

This clone has a handful of counts. The chain uses TRBV11-3 and TRBJ2-3; D not resolved. The germline V gene has CDR1 SGHNT and CDR2 YENEEA. The V end was cut by 3 bases, the J end by 1 base, with 8 bases between. The CDR3 spans 14 residues. The CDR3 is CASSLASGTDTQYF. Here the CDR3 DNA reads TGTGCCAGCAGCTTGGCGAGCGGCACAGATACGCAGTATTTT.

This clone was counted between two and nine times. The gene calls are TRBV7-9 and TRBJ1-1; no clear D gene. CDR1 SEHNR and CDR2 FQNEAQ come from the germline V gene (reference sequence). The CDR3 runs to 14 residues. V lost 1 base and J 4 bases, leaving 10 bases between the germline ends. CDR3 DNA: TGTGCCAGCAGCTTAGGGTCGGGAGTCACTGAAGCTTTCTTT. Protein: CASSLGSGVTEAFF.

In regard to this clone: The same CDR3 also results from other DNA sequences found in this sample. V usage is TRBV9 and J usage is TRBJ1-2; the match to TRBD1 covers 10 bases. CDR1 is SGDLS and CDR2 is YYNGEE in the germline V gene. The CDR3 sequence is 14 residues long. The V segment lost 3 bases and the J segment 6 bases; nucleotides outside the gene matches: 5. The CDR3 DNA follows: TGTGCCAGCAGCGCCCGACAGGGGGCAGATGGCTACACCTTC. Translating it yields CASSARQGADGYTF. Supplemented by reference TRBV9 and TRBJ1-2, the full variable domain reads DSGVTQTPKHLITATGQRVTLRCSPRSGDLSVYWYQQSLDQGLQFLIQYYNGEERAKGNILERFSAQQFPDLHSELNLSSLELGDSALYFCASSARQGADGYTFGSGTRLTVV.

This sequence joins TRBV7-9 and TRBJ1-6; TRBD1 is a possible D gene (6 bases). Deletions cut 8 bases from V and 8 bases from J, with 22 bases between. Germline CDR1 reads SEHNR; CDR2 reads FQNEAQ (reference sequence). This CDR3 contains 16 residues. Here the CDR3 DNA reads TGTGCCAGCGCGGATACCACACAGGGTAATCATTCACCCCTCCACTTT. This encodes CASADTTQGNHSPLHF.